The next 12 T cell receptor beta chains were all read from a single sample in a study of CD8 T cells in Susac syndrome. Reverse transcription of 0.5 to 1 ug RNA was performed with random hexamers. One entry per CDR3 protein, called by TCRdb with MiXCR from the immunoSEQ multiplex PCR reads. The table records over 95,000 distinct CDR3 sequences, roughly 90% of them present only once. The sample comprised CD8+ T cells from PBMCs. All receptors come from a human donor in good health.

The chain links TRBV29-1 to TRBJ1-2; TRBD1 matches at 7 bases. Germline values: CDR1 SQVTM, CDR2 ANQGSEA. The ends lost 0 bases at V and 8 bases at J; junction bases unmatched: 9. This CDR3 region has 14 residues. The CDR3 DNA is TGCAGCGTTGAAGAAGGGACAGCCCCACCCGGCTACACCTTC. Its translation is CSVEEGTAPPGYTF.

The V and J genes are TRBV14 and TRBJ2-1, with D perhaps matching TRBD1 (6 bases). CDR3 length: 15 amino acids. CDR1 and CDR2 from the germline V gene are SGHDN and FVKESK. The germline V and J ends were trimmed by 0 bases and 1 base, with 7 bases remaining between them. The CDR3 protein is CASSQEQGSYNEQFF. CDR3 nucleotides: TGTGCCAGCAGCCAAGAACAGGGTTCCTACAATGAGCAGTTCTTC.

In regard to this clonotype: The junction does not match germline at one end; this may be a read error. The chain is built from TRBV29-1 and TRBJ1-2; D might be TRBD1 (6 bases). Germline V gives CDR1 SQVTM, CDR2 ANQGSEA. The CDR3 has 13 amino acids. The CDR3 loop reads CSAVDRANYDYTF. The CDR3 nucleotides read TGCAGCGCCGTGGACAGAGCTAACTATGACTACACCTTC.

The genes are TRBV7-3 and TRBJ2-1; D tentatively fits TRBD1 or TRBD2 (5 bases each). V was cut by 3 bases and J by 6 bases, with 15 bases left in between. Germline V gene data show CDR1 as SGHTA and CDR2 as FQGTGA. The CDR3 has 15 residues. The CDR3 DNA sequence: TGTGCCAGCAGCTTGGGACCGCCGTCCGGCAATGAGCAGTTCTTC. Its translation: CASSLGPPSGNEQFF.

This CDR3 reads CASSLDREGLAGVTGELFF. CDR3 coding DNA: TGTGCCAGCAGCCTGGACAGGGAGGGACTAGCGGGAGTAACCGGGGAGCTGTTTTTT. V and J are TRBV7-6 and TRBJ2-2, with TRBD2 identical over 14 bases. This CDR3 is 19 amino acids long. Germline CDR1 and CDR2: SGHVS and FNYEAQ. J gave up 5 bases and V 5 bases, and 13 bases lay outside the gene matches.

The chain combines TRBV5-6 with TRBJ2-7; no clear D. Germline values: CDR1 SGHDT, CDR2 YYEEEE. Trimming pared 3 bases from V and 3 bases from J, leaving 10 bases between. The CDR3 has 13 residues. CDR3 amino acids: CASSSGSIYEQYF. The CDR3 bases are TGTGCCAGCAGCTCGGGTTCCATCTACGAGCAGTACTTC.

The CDR3 bases are TGTGCCAGCAGTTTACAGGGGTCTAATGAAAAACTGTTTTTT. Translation: CASSLQGSNEKLFF. This rearrangement joins TRBV2 to TRBJ1-4; 7 positions match TRBD1. Trimming at V came to 5 bases and at J to 3 bases, leaving 3 bases not matched to a gene. The CDR3 has 14 amino acids. Germline CDR1 is SNHLY and CDR2 is FYNNEI.

This chain joins TRBV6-2 or TRBV6-3 and TRBJ2-3; D is unclear. Germline V CDR1 and CDR2: MNHEY, SVGEGT. The CDR3 length is 13 residues. Deletions cut 10 bases from V and 4 bases from J, with 15 bases between. The CDR3 loop reads CATMDPTPDTQYF. The DNA for the CDR3 is TGTGCCACAATGGACCCTACGCCAGATACGCAGTATTTT.

This clonotype was detected only once. The chain carries TRBV28 and TRBJ2-6, with D unclear. Per the germline V gene, CDR1 is MDHEN and CDR2 is SYDVKM. V lost 6 bases and J 0 bases, leaving 12 bases between the germline ends. The CDR3 is made up of 16 amino acids. Written as DNA, the CDR3 is TGTGCCAGCAGCTCCCCGAGTCCCTCTGGGGCCAACGTCCTGACTTTC. Translating gives CASSSPSPSGANVLTF.

The chain has TRBV20-1 and TRBJ2-5; 8 nucleotides match TRBD1. The CDR3 is 13 residues long. V trimming: 3 bases; J trimming: 4 bases; junction bases outside the gene matches: 4. CDR1 and CDR2 from the germline V gene are DFQATT and SNEGSKA (reference sequence). The CDR3 is CSASRQGTETQYF. The CDR3 DNA reads TGCAGTGCTAGTAGACAGGGGACAGAGACCCAGTACTTC.

The chain recombines TRBV7-3 with TRBJ1-2; maybe TRBD1 (6 bases). V was cut by 1 base and J by 4 bases, with 19 bases left in between. Germline CDR1 SGHTA, CDR2 FQGTGA. The CDR3 sequence is 17 residues long. In nucleotides, the CDR3 is TGTGCCAGCAGCTTAAATTCCAACAGGGCGTTATTCTATGGCTACACCTTC. Amino acid sequence: CASSLNSNRALFYGYTF.

This sequence joins TRBV6-1 and TRBJ1-2, with TRBD1 identical over 9 bases. Germline CDR1 reads MNHNS; CDR2 reads SASEGT. Germline trimming cut 10 bases from V and 6 bases from J; bases unmatched to any gene: 9. CDR3 length: 13 amino acids. The CDR3 spells CANAGTGYDGYTF. DNA of the CDR3: TGTGCCAACGCCGGGACAGGGTACGATGGCTACACCTTC.